One TCR beta chain is described in this entry. Its antigen is currently unknown. The CDR3 consists of 14 residues. Germline V gene lookup returns CDR1 SNHLY and CDR2 FYNNEI. With 5 bases clipped from V and 3 bases from J, the junction kept 1 base outside the gene matches. The entry originates in a study of early T cells in non-severe SARS-CoV-2 infection. Study-level background: Chains were not paired, and sequencing was done on bulk RNA from unsorted whole blood. The study, taken as a whole, reports: Using VDJdb, the matching emphasized anti-spike CD8 responses while missing private and CD4 specificities.

Individual cDNA molecules carried attached unique molecular identifiers. TCRdb called the 5' RACE reads again in MiXCR, with one record for every CDR3 protein. The data contain tens of thousands of distinct CDR3 sequences, roughly 9.4% of them singletons. The sequence came from an adult who was a healthcare worker with PCR-confirmed SARS-CoV-2 infection or an uninfected control (not recorded which). The chain combines TRBV2 with TRBJ2-1; TRBD2 aligns across 10 bases. Input material: whole blood. This CDR3 reads CASSPSGSYNEQFF. The DNA of the CDR3 is TGTGCCAGCAGTCCTAGCGGGAGCTACAATGAGCAGTTCTTC. Based on the CDR3 plus reference TRBV2 and TRBJ2-1, the full variable domain is EPEVTQTPSHQVTQMGQEVILRCVPISNHLYFYWYRQILGQKVEFLVSFYNNEISEKSEIFDDQFSVERPDGSNFTLKIRSTKLEDSAMYFCASSPSGSYNEQFFGPGTRLTVL.